The 19 T cell receptor beta chains given below trace back to one sample, sequenced in a study of T cell responses to AZD1222 COVID-19 vaccine. Data came from immunoSEQ multiplex PCR; TCRdb stores just in-frame clones and leaves some out. The sample contains 150,000 to 200,000 clones, 85% to 90% of which appear only once. The material was peripheral blood, obtained on day 0 of AZD1222 vaccination. The receptor set was obtained from an adult in good health.

The V gene is TRBV3-1 (or the pseudogene TRBV3-2), the J gene TRBJ1-1; D not certain. The CDR3 contains 17 residues. V was clipped by 6 bases and J by 5 bases, with 25 bases between them. Germline-derived CDR1 and CDR2 are LGHDT and YNNKEL (reference sequence). The CDR3 spells CASSRTTSTAKRTEAFF. CDR3 sequence (DNA): TGTGCCAGCAGTCGAACGACCTCGACGGCCAAGAGGACTGAAGCTTTCTTT.

J is TRBJ1-6 and V is TRBV7-9; 7 positions agree with TRBD1. CDR1 and CDR2 from the germline V gene are SEHNR and FQNEAQ (reference sequence). The V gene end was trimmed by 5 bases and the J gene end by 11 bases; junction bases not matched to a gene: 9. The CDR3 sequence is 14 residues long. This CDR3 is CASSETGVGAPLHF. The CDR3 coding sequence is TGTGCCAGCAGCGAAACAGGGGTTGGGGCACCCCTCCACTTT.

The chain carries TRBV30 and TRBJ1-5; D call uncertain. The germline V gene has CDR1 GTSNPN and CDR2 SVGIG (reference sequence). V dropped 4 bases and J dropped 2 bases, with 15 bases sitting between them. The CDR3 covers 15 residues. The CDR3: CAWTLPLRGNQPQHF. The CDR3 nucleotides are TGTGCCTGGACCTTACCCCTGAGGGGCAATCAGCCCCAGCATTTT.

This clone was seen only a few times. The CDR3 sequence: CASSQPATRSSGNTIYF. The CDR3 DNA reads as TGCGCCAGCAGTCAACCCGCGACCCGGAGCTCTGGAAACACCATATATTTT. The chain is built from TRBV23-1 and TRBJ1-3; D ambiguous. TRBV23-1 is an ORF, with its function uncertain. Trimming pared 2 bases from V and 0 bases from J, leaving 14 bases between. This CDR3 has 17 residues.

The chain couples TRBV11-3 to TRBJ2-3; perhaps D is TRBD1 or TRBD2 (5 bases each). The V end lost 1 base, the J end lost 4 bases, and 12 bases lay between the germline ends. The CDR3 is made up of 15 amino acids. Germline V gene lookup returns CDR1 SGHNT and CDR2 YENEEA. The CDR3 nucleotides read TGTGCCAGCAGCTTAGTTACGGGGCACTCAGATACGCAGTATTTT. It codes for CASSLVTGHSDTQYF.

The chain is built from TRBV27 and TRBJ2-3; 8 bases map to TRBD1. The length of the CDR3 is 14 residues. V gave up 5 bases and J gave up 5 bases; unmatched junction bases: 6. Looked up from germline, CDR1 is MNHEY and CDR2 is SMNVEV (reference sequence). The DNA for the CDR3 is TGTGCCAGCAGTCCTGGACAGGGAAGAGATACGCAGTATTTT. As protein: CASSPGQGRDTQYF.

The V call is TRBV5-1, the J call TRBJ2-2; a possible D gene is TRBD1 (7 bases). Germline assignment: CDR1 SGHRS and CDR2 YFSETQ. V was cut by 4 bases and J by 4 bases, with 17 bases left in between. The CDR3 runs 16 residues. The CDR3 reads CASSPLGGGITGELFF. The CDR3 DNA is TGCGCCAGCAGCCCCCTCGGAGGGGGCATCACCGGGGAGCTGTTTTTT.

The gene calls are TRBV7-9 and TRBJ1-4, with D tentatively TRBD1 (5 bases). The CDR3 contains 14 residues. From germline, CDR1 is SEHNR and CDR2 FQNEAQ (reference sequence). V lost 3 bases to trimming and J lost 4 bases, with 9 bases between them. The CDR3 is CASSFGGFNEKLFF. CDR3 coding DNA: TGTGCCAGCAGCTTCGGGGGATTTAATGAAAAACTGTTTTTT.

The rearrangement uses TRBV4-1 and TRBJ2-5; 7 nucleotides agree with TRBD1. The CDR3 totals 14 residues. Per germline, CDR1 MGHRA and CDR2 YSYEKL. The V and J ends lost 4 bases and 2 bases, in that order; junction bases with no gene match: 4. CDR3 residues: CASSPGQDQETQYF. The CDR3 coding sequence is TGCGCCAGCAGCCCAGGACAGGATCAAGAGACCCAGTACTTC.

The chain has TRBV10-3 and TRBJ1-2; D is unclear. The CDR3 consists of 16 residues. V was cut by 4 bases and J by 2 bases, with 17 bases left in between. CDR1 is ENHRY, CDR2 SYGVKD, per germline. CDR3: CAISGQALRSNYGYTF. The CDR3 DNA reads TGTGCCATCAGTGGGCAGGCCTTACGATCCAACTATGGCTACACCTTC.

This chain links TRBV18 with TRBJ2-7; 10 bases align to TRBD1. The CDR3 length is 14 residues. The germline V gene encodes CDR1 KGHSH and CDR2 LQKENI. Trimming at V came to 3 bases and at J to 7 bases, leaving 6 bases not matched to a gene. The CDR3 spells CASSPPRTGGEQYF. CDR3 in DNA: TGTGCCAGCTCACCCCCTAGGACAGGGGGAGAGCAGTACTTC.

The chain has TRBV5-8 and TRBJ2-5; 13 bases are a match to TRBD2. J lost 1 base, V lost 6 bases, and 9 bases had no gene match. CDR3 size: 17 residues. CDR1 is SGHTS, CDR2 YDEGEE, per germline. CDR3 DNA sequence: TGTGCCAGCACCCGGGGGGGACTAGCGGGGCTCCAAGAGACCCAGTACTTC. It encodes CASTRGGLAGLQETQYF.

The chain is built from TRBV4-2 and TRBJ2-3; D is unclear. This CDR3 is built from 12 residues. Germline-derived CDR1 and CDR2 are LGHNA and YNFKEQ. Between the trimmed V and J ends, which lost 0 bases and 5 bases, there was a span of 3 bases. The CDR3 DNA follows: TGTGCCAGCAGCCAAGAGGAAGATACGCAGTATTTT. Amino acids: CASSQEEDTQYF.

The chain uses TRBV3-1 (or the pseudogene TRBV3-2) and TRBJ1-1; no firm D call. Trimming took off 0 bases at V and 0 bases at J, with 11 bases between the two ends. Germline V gene lookup returns CDR1 LGHDT and CDR2 YNNKEL (reference sequence). CDR3 length equals 16 residues. Here the CDR3 reads CASSQEVHPMNTEAFF. DNA for the CDR3: TGTGCCAGCAGCCAAGAGGTACACCCGATGAACACTGAAGCTTTCTTT.

This clone occurred a few times. The rearrangement links TRBV25-1 to TRBJ2-1; no reliable D call. There are 14 residues in the CDR3. V shed 7 bases and J shed 4 bases, with 14 bases lying between them. Germline CDR1 MGHDK, CDR2 SYGVNS. This chain's CDR3 is CASTRPGPYNEQFF. The CDR3 coding sequence is TGTGCCAGCACCAGACCGGGCCCATACAATGAGCAGTTCTTC.

The chain recombines TRBV19 with TRBJ1-1; no definite D call. Deletions cut 1 base from V and 1 base from J, with 13 bases between. Germline CDR1 and CDR2: LNHDA and SQIVND (reference sequence). This CDR3 spans 16 amino acids. CDR3 amino acids: CASSIALGHPNTEAFF. The CDR3 DNA reads TGTGCCAGTAGTATAGCTTTAGGGCACCCGAACACTGAAGCTTTCTTT.

The chain employs TRBV28 and TRBJ1-5, with a tentative D call TRBD1 (5 bases). The CDR3 contains 13 residues. Trimming pared 11 bases from V and 4 bases from J, leaving 15 bases between. Per the germline V gene, CDR1 is MDHEN and CDR2 is SYDVKM. The CDR3 nucleotides read TGTGCCGGGAGCCGGGGGGAGAATCAGCCCCAGCATTTT. It translates to CAGSRGENQPQHF.

The chain couples TRBV30 to TRBJ1-6, with TRBD1 as a possible D gene (5 bases). Germline CDR1 is GTSNPN and CDR2 is SVGIG (reference sequence). V was cut by 3 bases and J by 3 bases, with 9 bases left in between. This CDR3 is built from 14 residues. CDR3 sequence: CAWRQDHYNSPLHF. CDR3 nucleotides: TGTGCCTGGAGACAGGATCACTATAATTCACCCCTCCACTTT.

J is TRBJ2-5 and V is TRBV4-2, with D possibly being TRBD1 (5 bases). From germline, CDR1 is LGHNA and CDR2 YNFKEQ. Trimming took off 4 bases at V and 1 base at J, with 13 bases between the two ends. This CDR3 is 15 amino acids long. DNA of the CDR3: TGTGCCAGCAGCCGGGTAGTAGGGGCCCAAGAGACCCAGTACTTC. It specifies CASSRVVGAQETQYF.